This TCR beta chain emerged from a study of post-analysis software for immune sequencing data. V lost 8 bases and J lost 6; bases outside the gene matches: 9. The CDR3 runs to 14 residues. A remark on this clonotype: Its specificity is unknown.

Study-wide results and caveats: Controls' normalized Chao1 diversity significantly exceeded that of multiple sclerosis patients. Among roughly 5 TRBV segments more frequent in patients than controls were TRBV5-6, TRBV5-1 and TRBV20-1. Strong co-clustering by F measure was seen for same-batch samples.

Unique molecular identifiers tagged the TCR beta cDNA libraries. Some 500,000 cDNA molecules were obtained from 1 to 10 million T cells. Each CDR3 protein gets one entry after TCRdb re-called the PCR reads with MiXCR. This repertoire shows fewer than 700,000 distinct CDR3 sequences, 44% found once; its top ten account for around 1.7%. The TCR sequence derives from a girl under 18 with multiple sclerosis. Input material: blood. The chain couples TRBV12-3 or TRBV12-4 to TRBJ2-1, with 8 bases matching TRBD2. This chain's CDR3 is CASVTSGQSNEQFF. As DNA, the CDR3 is TGTGCCAGCGTTACTAGCGGACAAAGCAATGAGCAGTTCTTC.